This T cell receptor beta chain was profiled in a study of CD8+ T cells in alopecia areata. The wider study: Those receiving the skin were approximately 6-10-week-old female C3H/HeJ mice, whose grafts came from roughly 6-12-month-old C3H/HeJ donors with spontaneous alopecia.

This clone was seen only a few times. Gene names are the mouse ones. Coverage ceases 4 residues before the CDR3 finishes, and the germline J gene fills in the end. The sequencing template was cDNA reverse transcribed from extracted RNA. Profiled with immunoSEQ multiplex PCR; TCRdb holds only in-frame clones, not every one. The sample presents 290,000 or so clones, none singletons. Sorting relied on CD4, CD8alpha, NKG2D, NKG2ACE and other markers applied to pooled cutaneous lymph node cells. This CDR3 comprises 13 residues. Per germline, CDR1 GKSSPN and CDR2 SITVG. The V end was cut by 2 bases, the J end by 2 bases, with 9 bases between.

The gene calls are TRBV31 and TRBJ1-2, with TRBD1 as a possible D gene (5 bases). The origin of this receptor is a C3H/HeJ mouse with alopecia areata. The strain bears MHC haplotype H2-k. Material for sequencing was CD4+ T cells sorted from a lymph node. Partial CDR3 DNA: TGTGCCTGGAGTAGGGGAGATAACTCC. Protein product: CAWSRGDNS. The entire CDR3 protein is CAWSRGDNSDYTF.